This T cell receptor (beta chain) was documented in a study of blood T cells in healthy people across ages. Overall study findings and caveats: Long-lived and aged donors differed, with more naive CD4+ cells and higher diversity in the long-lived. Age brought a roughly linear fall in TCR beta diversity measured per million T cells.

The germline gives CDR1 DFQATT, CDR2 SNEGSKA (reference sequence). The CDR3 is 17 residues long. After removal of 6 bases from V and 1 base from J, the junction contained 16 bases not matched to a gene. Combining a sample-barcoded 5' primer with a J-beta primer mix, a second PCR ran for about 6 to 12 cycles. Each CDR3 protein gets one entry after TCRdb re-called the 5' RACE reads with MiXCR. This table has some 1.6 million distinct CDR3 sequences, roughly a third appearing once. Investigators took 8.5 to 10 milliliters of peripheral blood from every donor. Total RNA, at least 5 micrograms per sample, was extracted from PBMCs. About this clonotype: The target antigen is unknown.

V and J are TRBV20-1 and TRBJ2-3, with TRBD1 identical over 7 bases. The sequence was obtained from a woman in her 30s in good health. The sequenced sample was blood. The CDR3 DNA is TGCAGTGCCCATGTTGTTGAGGGGGCGCGAGGCACAGATACGCAGTATTTT. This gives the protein CSAHVVEGARGTDTQYF.